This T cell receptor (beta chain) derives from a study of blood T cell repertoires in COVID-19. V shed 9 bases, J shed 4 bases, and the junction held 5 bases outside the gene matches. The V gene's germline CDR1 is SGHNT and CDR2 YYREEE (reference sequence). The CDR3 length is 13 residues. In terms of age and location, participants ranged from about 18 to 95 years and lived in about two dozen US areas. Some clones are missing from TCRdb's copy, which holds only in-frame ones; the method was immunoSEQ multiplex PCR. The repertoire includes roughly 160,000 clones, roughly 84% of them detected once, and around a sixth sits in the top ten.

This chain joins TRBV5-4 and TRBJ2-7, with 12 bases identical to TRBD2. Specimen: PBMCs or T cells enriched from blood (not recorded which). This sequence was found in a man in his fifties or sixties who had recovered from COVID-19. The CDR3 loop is CAISSGRGYEQYF. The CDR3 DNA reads TGTGCCATCTCTAGCGGGAGGGGTTACGAGCAGTACTTC.